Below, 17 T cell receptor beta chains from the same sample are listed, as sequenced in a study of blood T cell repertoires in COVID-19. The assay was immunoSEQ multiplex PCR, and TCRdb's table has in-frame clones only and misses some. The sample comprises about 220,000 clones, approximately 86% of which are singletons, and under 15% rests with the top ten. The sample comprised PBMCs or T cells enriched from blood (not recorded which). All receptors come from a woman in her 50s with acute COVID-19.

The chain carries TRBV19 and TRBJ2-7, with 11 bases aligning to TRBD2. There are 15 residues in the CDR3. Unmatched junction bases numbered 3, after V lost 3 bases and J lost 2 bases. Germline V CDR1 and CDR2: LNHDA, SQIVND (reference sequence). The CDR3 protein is CASSIVAGGPYEQYF. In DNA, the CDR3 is TGTGCCAGTAGTATCGTAGCGGGAGGGCCCTACGAGCAGTACTTC. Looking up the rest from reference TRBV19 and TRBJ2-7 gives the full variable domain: DGGITQSPKYLFRKEGQNVTLSCEQNLNHDAMYWYRQDPGQGLRLIYYSQIVNDFQKGDIAEGYSVSREKKESFPLTVTSAQKNPTAFYLCASSIVAGGPYEQYFGPGTRLTVT.

The CDR3 nucleotides read TGTGCCAGCAGCTTGGGAGGACAGGGTAGGGAAAAACTGTTTTTT. Protein product: CASSLGGQGREKLFF. The chain is built from TRBV7-8 and TRBJ1-4; 8 bases line up with TRBD1. The CDR3 is 15 amino acids. The J segment lost 8 bases and the V segment lost 3 bases, leaving 8 bases of the junction unmatched. CDR1 is SGHVS, CDR2 FQNEAQ, per germline. The whole variable domain, remainder taken from reference TRBV7-8 and TRBJ1-4, is GAGVSQSPRYKVAKRGQDVALRCDPISGHVSLFWYQQALGQGPEFLTYFQNEAQLDKSGLPSDRFFAERPEGSVSTLKIQRTQQEDSAVYLCASSLGGQGREKLFFGSGTQLSVL.

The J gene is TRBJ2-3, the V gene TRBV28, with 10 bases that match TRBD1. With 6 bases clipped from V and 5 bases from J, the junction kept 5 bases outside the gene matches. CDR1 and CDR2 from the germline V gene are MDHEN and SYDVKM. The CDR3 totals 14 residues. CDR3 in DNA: TGTGCCAGCAGCCTAGGGACAGGGGAAGATACGCAGTATTTT. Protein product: CASSLGTGEDTQYF.

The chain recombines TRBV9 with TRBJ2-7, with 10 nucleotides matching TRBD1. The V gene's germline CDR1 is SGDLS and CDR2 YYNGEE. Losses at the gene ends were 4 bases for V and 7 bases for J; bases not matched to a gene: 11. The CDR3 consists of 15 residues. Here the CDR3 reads CASSSLLDRGGEQYF. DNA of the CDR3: TGTGCCAGCAGCTCACTCTTGGACAGGGGGGGAGAGCAGTACTTC.

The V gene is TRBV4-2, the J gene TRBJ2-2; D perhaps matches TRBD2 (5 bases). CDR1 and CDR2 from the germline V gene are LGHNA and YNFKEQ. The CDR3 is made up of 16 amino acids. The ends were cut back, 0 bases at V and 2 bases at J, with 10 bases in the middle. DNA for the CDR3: TGTGCCAGCAGCCAAGATCGACGGACTAACACCGGGGAGCTGTTTTTT. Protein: CASSQDRRTNTGELFF.

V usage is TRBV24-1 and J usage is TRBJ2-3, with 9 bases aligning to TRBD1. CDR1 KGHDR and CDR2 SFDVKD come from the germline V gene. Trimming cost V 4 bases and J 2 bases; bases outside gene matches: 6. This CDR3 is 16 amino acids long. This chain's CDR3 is CATSESGTGNTDTQYF. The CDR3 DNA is TGTGCCACCAGTGAGTCCGGGACAGGGAACACAGATACGCAGTATTTT.

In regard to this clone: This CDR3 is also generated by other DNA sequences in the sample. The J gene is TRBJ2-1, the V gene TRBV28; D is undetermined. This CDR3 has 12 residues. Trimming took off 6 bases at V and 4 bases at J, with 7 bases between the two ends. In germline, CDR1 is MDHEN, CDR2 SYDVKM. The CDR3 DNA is TGTGCCAGCAGCCTTCTATACAATGAGCAGTTCTTC. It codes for CASSLLYNEQFF.

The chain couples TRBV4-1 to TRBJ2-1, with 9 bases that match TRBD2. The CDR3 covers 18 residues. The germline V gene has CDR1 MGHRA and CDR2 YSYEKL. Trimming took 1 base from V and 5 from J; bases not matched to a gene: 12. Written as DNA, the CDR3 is TGCGCCAGCAGCCAAGCCCTATTGGGAGCGGGAGGCCACAATGAGCAGTTCTTC. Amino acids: CASSQALLGAGGHNEQFF.

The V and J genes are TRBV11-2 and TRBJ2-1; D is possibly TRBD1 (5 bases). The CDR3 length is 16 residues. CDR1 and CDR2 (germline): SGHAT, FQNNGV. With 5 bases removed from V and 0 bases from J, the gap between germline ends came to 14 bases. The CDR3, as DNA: TGTGCCAGCAGCCCGACAGCGCAGAGCTCCTACAATGAGCAGTTCTTC. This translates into CASSPTAQSSYNEQFF.

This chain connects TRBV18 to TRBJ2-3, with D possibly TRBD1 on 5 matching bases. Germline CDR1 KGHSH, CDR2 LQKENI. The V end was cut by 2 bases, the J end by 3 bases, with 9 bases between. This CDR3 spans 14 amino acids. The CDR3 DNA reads TGTGCCAGCTCACCAGCAGGGTTTACAGATACGCAGTATTTT. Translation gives CASSPAGFTDTQYF.

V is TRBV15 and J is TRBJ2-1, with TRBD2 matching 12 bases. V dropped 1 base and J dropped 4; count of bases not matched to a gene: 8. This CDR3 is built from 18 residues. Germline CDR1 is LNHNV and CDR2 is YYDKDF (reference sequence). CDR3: CATSRGLAGAPRYNEQFF. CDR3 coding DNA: TGTGCCACCAGCAGAGGACTAGCGGGAGCCCCGAGATACAATGAGCAGTTCTTC.

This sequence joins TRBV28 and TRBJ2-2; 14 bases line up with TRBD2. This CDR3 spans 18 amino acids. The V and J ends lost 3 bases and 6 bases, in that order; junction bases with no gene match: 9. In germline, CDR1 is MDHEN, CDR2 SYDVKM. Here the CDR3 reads CASSLHGTSGSLAGELFF. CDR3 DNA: TGTGCCAGCAGTTTGCATGGGACTAGCGGGAGTTTAGCCGGGGAGCTGTTTTTT.

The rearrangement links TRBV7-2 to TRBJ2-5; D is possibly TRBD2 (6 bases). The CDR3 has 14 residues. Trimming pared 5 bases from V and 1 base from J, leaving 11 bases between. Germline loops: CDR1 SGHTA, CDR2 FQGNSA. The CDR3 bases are TGTGCCAGCAGCCAATCGGGACTCCAAGAGACCCAGTACTTC. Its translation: CASSQSGLQETQYF.

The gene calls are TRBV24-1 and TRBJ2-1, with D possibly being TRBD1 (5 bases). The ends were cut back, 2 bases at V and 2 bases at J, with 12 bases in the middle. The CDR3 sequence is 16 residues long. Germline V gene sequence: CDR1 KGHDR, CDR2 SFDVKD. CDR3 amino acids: CATSDSLAGTYNEQFF. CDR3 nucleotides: TGTGCCACCAGTGATTCTTTGGCAGGGACCTACAATGAGCAGTTCTTC.

Here the CDR3 reads CASSWRVAAQETQYF. DNA for the CDR3: TGTGCCAGTAGTTGGAGAGTTGCGGCCCAAGAGACCCAGTACTTC. This chain links TRBV19 with TRBJ2-5, with no clear D. Germline loops: CDR1 LNHDA, CDR2 SQIVND (reference sequence). The CDR3 has 15 amino acids. The germline V and J ends were trimmed by 5 bases and 1 base, with 14 bases remaining between them.

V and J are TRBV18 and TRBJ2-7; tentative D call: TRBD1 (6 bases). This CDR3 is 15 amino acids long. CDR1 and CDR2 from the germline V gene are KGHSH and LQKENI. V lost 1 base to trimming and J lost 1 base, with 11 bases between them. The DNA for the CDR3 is TGTGCCAGCTCACCACGGTTAGGGGGTTCCTACGAGCAGTACTTC. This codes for CASSPRLGGSYEQYF.

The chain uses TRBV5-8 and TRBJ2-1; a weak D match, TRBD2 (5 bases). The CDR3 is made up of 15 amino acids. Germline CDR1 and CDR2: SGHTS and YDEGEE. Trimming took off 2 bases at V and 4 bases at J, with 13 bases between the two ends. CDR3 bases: TGTGCCAGCAGCTTTGCGGGTAGACCTTACAATGAGCAGTTCTTC. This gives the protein CASSFAGRPYNEQFF.